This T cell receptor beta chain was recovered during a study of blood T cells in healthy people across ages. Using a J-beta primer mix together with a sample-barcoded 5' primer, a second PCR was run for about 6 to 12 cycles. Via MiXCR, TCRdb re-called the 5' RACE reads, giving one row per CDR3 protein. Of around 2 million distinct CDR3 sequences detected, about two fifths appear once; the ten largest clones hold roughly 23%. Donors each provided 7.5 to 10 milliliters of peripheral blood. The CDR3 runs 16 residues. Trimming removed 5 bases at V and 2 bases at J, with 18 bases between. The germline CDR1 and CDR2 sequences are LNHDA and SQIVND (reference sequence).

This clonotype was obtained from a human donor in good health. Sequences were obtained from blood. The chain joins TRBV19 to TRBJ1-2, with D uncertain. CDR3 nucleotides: TGTGCCAGTAGTGATCCCCCTTCAGGACTGAACTATGGCTACACCTTC. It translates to CASSDPPSGLNYGYTF.